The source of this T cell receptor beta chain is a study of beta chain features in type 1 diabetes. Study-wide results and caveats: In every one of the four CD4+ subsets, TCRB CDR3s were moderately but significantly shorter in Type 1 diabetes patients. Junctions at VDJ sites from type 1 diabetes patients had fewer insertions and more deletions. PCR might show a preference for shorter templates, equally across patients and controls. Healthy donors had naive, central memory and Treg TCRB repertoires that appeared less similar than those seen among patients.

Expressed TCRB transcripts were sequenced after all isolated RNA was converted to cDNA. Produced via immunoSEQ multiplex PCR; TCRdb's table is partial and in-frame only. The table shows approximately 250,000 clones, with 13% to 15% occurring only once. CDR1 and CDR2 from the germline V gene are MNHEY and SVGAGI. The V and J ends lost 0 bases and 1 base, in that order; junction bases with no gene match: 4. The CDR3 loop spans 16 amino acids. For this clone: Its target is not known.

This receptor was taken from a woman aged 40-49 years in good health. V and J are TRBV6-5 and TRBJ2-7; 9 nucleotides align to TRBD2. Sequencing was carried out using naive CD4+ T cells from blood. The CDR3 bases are TGTGCCAGCAGTTACTCGGCTAGCGGGGCGTCCTACGAGCAGTACTTC. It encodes CASSYSASGASYEQYF.